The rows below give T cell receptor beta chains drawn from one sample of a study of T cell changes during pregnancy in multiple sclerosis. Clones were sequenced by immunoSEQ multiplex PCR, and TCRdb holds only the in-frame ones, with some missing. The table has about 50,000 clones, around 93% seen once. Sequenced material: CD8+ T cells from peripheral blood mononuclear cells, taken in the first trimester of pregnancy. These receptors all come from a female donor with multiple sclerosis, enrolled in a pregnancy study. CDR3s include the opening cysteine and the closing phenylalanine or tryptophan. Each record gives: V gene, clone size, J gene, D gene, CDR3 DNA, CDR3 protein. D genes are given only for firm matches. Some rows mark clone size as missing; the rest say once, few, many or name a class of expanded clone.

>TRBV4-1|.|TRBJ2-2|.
TGCGCCAGCAGCCCCCCTGTGTCCGGGGAGCTGTTTTTT
CASSPPVSGELFF
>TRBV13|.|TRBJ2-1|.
TGTGCCAGCAGCCCCGGAGGAGGGAATGAGCAGTTCTTC
CASSPGGGNEQFF
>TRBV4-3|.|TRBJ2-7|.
TGCGCCAGCAGCCAAGAGGTCGCGGGGTACGAGCAGTACTTC
CASSQEVAGYEQYF
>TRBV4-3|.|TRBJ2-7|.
TGCGCCAGCAGCCAAGATGCAGGGGCCTACGAGCAGTACTTC
CASSQDAGAYEQYF
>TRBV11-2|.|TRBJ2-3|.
TGTGCCAGCAGCTTAGCCGCGATGGCAGATACGCAGTATTTT
CASSLAAMADTQYF
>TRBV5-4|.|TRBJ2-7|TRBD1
TGTGCCAGCAGCTTGGCCAGACAGGGGACGAGGTACGAGCAGTACTTC
CASSLARQGTRYEQYF
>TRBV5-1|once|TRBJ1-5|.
TGCGCCAGCAGCTTGGGGACAGAGAATCAGCCCCAGCATTTT
CASSLGTENQPQHF
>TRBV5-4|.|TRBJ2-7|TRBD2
TGTGCCAGCAGCTCGACTTTAGCGGGAGGGAGTTACGAGCAGTACTTC
CASSSTLAGGSYEQYF
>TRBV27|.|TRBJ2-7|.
TGTGCCAGCAGTCCCCTGCTAGGGGCCTACGAGCAGTACTTC
CASSPLLGAYEQYF
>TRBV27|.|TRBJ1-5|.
TGTGCCAGCAGTTTATGGGGGGGCAGCAATCAGCCCCAGCATTTT
CASSLWGGSNQPQHF
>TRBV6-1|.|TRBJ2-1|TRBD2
TGTGCCAGCAGTGAAGCCCTAGCGGGGCACAATGAGCAGTTCTTC
CASSEALAGHNEQFF
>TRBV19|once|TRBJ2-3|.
TGTGCCAGAGAGGAGAAACGGGATACGCAGTATTTT
CAREEKRDTQYF
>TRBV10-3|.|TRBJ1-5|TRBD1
TGTGCCATCAGTTCCCAGGGGGCGCCCGGTCAGCCCCAGCATTTT
CAISSQGAPGQPQHF
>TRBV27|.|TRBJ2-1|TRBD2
TGTGCCAGCAGTACTTCCCCCTGGACTAGCAGGGATGAGCAGTTCTTC
CASSTSPWTSRDEQFF
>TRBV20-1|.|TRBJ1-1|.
TGCAGTGCCCAAGGGGACACTGAAGCTTTCTTT
CSAQGDTEAFF
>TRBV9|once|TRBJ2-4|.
TGTGCCAGCAGCGGTGCAGGGGAGAACATTCAGTACTTC
CASSGAGENIQYF
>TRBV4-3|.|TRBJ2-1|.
TGCGCCAGCAGCCAAGAAGCGGCCCCGACTGGGTCCTACAATGAGCAGTTCTTC
CASSQEAAPTGSYNEQFF
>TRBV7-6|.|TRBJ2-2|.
TGTGCCAGCAGCTTAGGCCAGGGATCCACCGGGGAGCTGTTTTTT
CASSLGQGSTGELFF
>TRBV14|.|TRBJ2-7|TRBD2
TGTGCCAGCAGCCCACAAGAGCGGGGGCACCTCTACGAGCAGTACTTC
CASSPQERGHLYEQYF
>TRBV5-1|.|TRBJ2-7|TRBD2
TGCGCCAGCAGCTTGGGGACTACTAGCGGGAGGTCCTACGAGCAGTACTTC
CASSLGTTSGRSYEQYF
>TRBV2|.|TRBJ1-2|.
TGTGCCAGCAGTGAAGCGCGCGGTGCTGCTTCTAACTATGGCTACACCTTC
CASSEARGAASNYGYTF
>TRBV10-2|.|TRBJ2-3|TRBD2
TGCGCCAGCCGTGGGGGTAGCGGGGTCACAGATACGCAGTATTTT
CASRGGSGVTDTQYF
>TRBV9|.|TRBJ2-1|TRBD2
TGTGCCAGCAGCTTCTTAGGACTAGCGGGAGTAAACAATGAGCAGTTCTTC
CASSFLGLAGVNNEQFF
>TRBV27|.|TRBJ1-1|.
TGTGCCAGCAGTATAACAGGGAAGAACACTGAAGCTTTCTTT
CASSITGKNTEAFF
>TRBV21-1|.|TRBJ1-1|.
TGTGCCAGCAGCAAAATGGGGCGTAGGGGGACTGAAGCTTTCTTT
CASSKMGRRGTEAFF
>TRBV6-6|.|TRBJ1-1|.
TGTGCCAGCAGTTACGAGAAAACTGAAGCTTTCTTT
CASSYEKTEAFF
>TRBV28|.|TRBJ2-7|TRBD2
TGTGCCGGGGCTAGCGGGAGCTACGAGCAGTACTTC
CAGASGSYEQYF
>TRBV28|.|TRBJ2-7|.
TGTGCCAGCAGTTTTTCCCTTCCCGAGCAGTACTTC
CASSFSLPEQYF
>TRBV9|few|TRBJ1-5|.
TGTGCCAGCAGCGTAGAAGCGGGCGGGCAGCCCCAGCATTTT
CASSVEAGGQPQHF
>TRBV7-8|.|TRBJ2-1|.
TGTGCCAGCAGCTTGAGCGGATCCCCGTACAATGAGCAGTTCTTC
CASSLSGSPYNEQFF
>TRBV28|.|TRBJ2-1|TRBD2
TGTGCCAGCAGTTTATACAGCGGGACTGGAAATGAGCAGTTCTTC
CASSLYSGTGNEQFF
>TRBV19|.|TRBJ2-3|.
TGTGCCACCCTGGAGGGAACAGATACGCAGTATTTT
CATLEGTDTQYF
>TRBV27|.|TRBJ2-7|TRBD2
TGTGCCAGCAGCCCTTCTAGCGGGAGAGACGAGCAGTACTTC
CASSPSSGRDEQYF
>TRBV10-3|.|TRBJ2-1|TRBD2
TGTGCCATCAGTGAGCGATTAGCGGGAGGCCATTACAATGAGCAGTTCTTC
CAISERLAGGHYNEQFF
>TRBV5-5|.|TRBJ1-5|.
TGTGCCAGCAGTGACTCTAGCAATCAGCCCCAGCATTTT
CASSDSSNQPQHF
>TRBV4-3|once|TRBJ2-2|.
TGCGCCAGCAGCCAAGAAGAACTAGTTACCGGGGAGCTGTTTTTT
CASSQEELVTGELFF
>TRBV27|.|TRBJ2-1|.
TGTGCCAGCAGATCCGGGACTGAATCCTCCTACAATGAGCAGTTCTTC
CASRSGTESSYNEQFF
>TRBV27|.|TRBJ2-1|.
TGTGCCAGCAGTTTACAGGGGTTCGTGGATGAGCAGTTCTTC
CASSLQGFVDEQFF
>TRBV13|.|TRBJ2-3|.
TGTGCCAGCAGCTTAGAGGCGGGGACTACAGATACGCAGTATTTT
CASSLEAGTTDTQYF
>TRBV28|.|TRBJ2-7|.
TGTGCCAGCAGTAGGACTGGATCCTCCCCCTCTCGGGTCGAGCAGTACTTC
CASSRTGSSPSRVEQYF
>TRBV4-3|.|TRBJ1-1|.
TGCGCCAGCAGCCAAGATAGCGACGGATTGAACACTGAAGCTTTCTTT
CASSQDSDGLNTEAFF
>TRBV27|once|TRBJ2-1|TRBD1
TGTGCCAGCAGTTTATCGCGGACAGGGTACAATGAGCAGTTCTTC
CASSLSRTGYNEQFF
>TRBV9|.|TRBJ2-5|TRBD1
TGTGCCAGCAGCGGACAGGGGGCGGGAGAGACCCAGTACTTC
CASSGQGAGETQYF
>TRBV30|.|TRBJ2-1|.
TGTGCCTGGAGTGGAGGTGGCAATGAGCAGTTCTTC
CAWSGGGNEQFF